Listed here is a single T cell receptor (beta chain). This clonotype was observed a handful of times. What this receptor recognizes is not known. Qualities for individual bases were not recorded, and no much larger clone is one base off. The data were taken from a study of T-cell memory formation after mild COVID-19 (dated by TCRdb to the early 2020s). Concerning the study at large: TCR sequence clusters from the two donors were found to be largely donor specific. In two donors, T-cell clones that expanded and contracted after mild COVID-19 were followed by sequencing TCRalpha and TCRbeta repertoires longitudinally. Two young, previously healthy adult volunteers made up the cohort, one male and one female.

Overall study outcomes, separate from this receptor: The detection of some responding clones in pre-infection memory suggests that pre-existing cross-reactive memory T cells joined the SARS-CoV-2 response. Clones contracting from day 15 to 85 had balanced CD4/CD8 phenotypes, while a second wave expanding from day 15 to 37 was biased towards CD4+. Contracting CD4+ clones were found mainly in CM and EM memory subsets, while CD8+ clones were enriched in EMRA. Only two mild cases were covered in the study, and larger cohorts including severe cases with pre-infection samples were considered necessary. The second-wave clones that peaked on day 37 were not confirmed to be SARS-CoV-2 specific.

These reads were obtained on an Illumina NovaSeq 6000. TCRalpha and TCRbeta cDNA libraries were constructed by 5'RACE with constant-segment primers, with sample barcodes and unique molecular identifiers being introduced. Trizol reagent was used to extract RNA from every sample. The libraries were amplified in two PCR steps, and the second step added a second sample barcode and Illumina TruSeq adapters. The libraries were sequenced on an Illumina NovaSeq using 2 x 150 bp paired-end reads. Processing in the source paper ran as follows. The reads were demultiplexed and collapsed into UMI-guided consensus sequences using migec v1.2.7. Using mixcr v2.1.11, the UMI consensuses were aligned to TRA and TRB V and J templates and assembled into clonotypes. A clonotype was counted as expanded or contracted only when both edgeR and NoisET called the clonotype significant, with the noise models trained on biological replicates. For edgeR calls, the thresholds were a false discovery rate-adjusted p below 0.01 and a log2 fold-change of 1. As an exploratory analysis of dynamics, max-normalized trajectories of the 1000 most abundant clonotypes were examined with PCA combined with hierarchical clustering. Each responding clone was given a CD4 or CD8 phenotype based on the CD4+ and CD8+ repertoires, which had been sequenced separately. The public reads were reanalyzed by TCRdb: fastp trimming at Q25, MiXCR alignment, in-frame beta chains only. Entries are consolidated by CDR3 protein sequence, retaining the most common genes and DNA. TCRdb's processing, not the authors', yielded these V and J calls. Across this sample there are 360,000 or so distinct CDR3 sequences, with around 27% seen only once. The top ten hold approximately 15% of the sample.

Ficoll-Paque density gradient centrifugation was the method used to isolate PBMCs. The CDR1 and CDR2 encoded by the germline V gene (reference sequence) are DFQATT and SNEGSKA. V has 0 bases trimmed and J has 3 bases trimmed; junction bases matching no gene number 5. From the cysteine through the phenylalanine, the CDR3 covers 15 amino acids. Solely the CDR3 DNA is kept, with 45 bases framed from the first base. The chain links TRBV20-1 with TRBJ2-1; TRBD2 lines up with 7 middle nucleotides. Sequencing input: PBMCs or a T cell subset sorted from them (not recorded which). This sequence was found in an adult woman who had mild COVID-19 (a few samples of this study predate the infection). The sample titles of this study are shuffled in the database, so cell type and time point are left out; the donor was told from shared clones. The base sequence is TGCAGTGCTAGAGATGTGGTAGCGGGCTACAATGAGCAGTTCTTC. Its product reads: CSARDVVAGYNEQFF.